Detailed here is one TCR beta chain. The assay was immunoSEQ multiplex PCR, and TCRdb's table has in-frame clones only and misses some. The repertoire holds roughly 100,000 clones, with nearly 85% as singletons. J gave up 1 base and V 2 bases, and 1 base lay outside the gene matches. The CDR3 runs 14 residues. Per the germline V gene, CDR1 is SGHRS and CDR2 is YFSETQ. These data originate in a study of blood T cell repertoires in COVID-19. Overall study: The analysed material was cDNA or gDNA that came from T cells, B-cell-depleted T cells, or PBMCs.

The chain links TRBV5-1 to TRBJ1-1; 8 nucleotides align to TRBD1. The sequence derives from a human donor in a cohort sampled during active or convalescent COVID-19. The specimen was peripheral blood. The CDR3 reads CASSLTGGNTEAFF. The CDR3 DNA reads TGCGCCAGCAGCTTAACAGGGGGGAACACTGAAGCTTTCTTT.